This T cell receptor beta chain was found in a study of cytomegalovirus exposure and HLA in healthy donors (dated by TCRdb to about 2017). Regarding the study in general: The 650 to 750 repertoires of the first cohort and the roughly 120 validation repertoires were produced on the same platform, according to a later analysis. The study was designed to test whether signatures of past pathogen exposure could be identified by cataloging public T cell receptors. A separate validation cohort of approximately 120 different subjects was used in addition to the approximately 640-subject first cohort. The study combined high-throughput TCR immunosequencing, statistical association of individual TCRs with disease status, and machine learning to predict cytomegalovirus infection status.

The library was generated by the immunoSEQ multiplex PCR assay. The original pipeline was this. A statistical classification framework was developed to diagnose cytomegalovirus status using the catalog of TCR beta chain sequences. TCRdb provides this immuneACCESS table in a form limited to in-frame rearrangements. Some clones are lacking; in checked studies, under half of them reflect an unresolved V gene, and why the rest are absent is not known. That table supplies the V and J calls and clone size; D and trimming were determined from the DNA. This sample comprises roughly 140,000 clones, about 89% of them detected only once. Together, the top ten hold 3.3% of the sample. The donors belonged to the validation cohort of over a hundred subjects, which was separate from the approximately 700-subject first cohort. Study-wide conclusions, independent of this receptor: In both the original and validation cohorts, the classifier was reported to diagnose cytomegalovirus status with high specificity and sensitivity. All 120 or so repertoires were used to score co-occurrence in the validation cohort in a later analysis, because that analysis had no HLA typing for the cohort. In the study, some 160 TCR beta chains were listed as associated with cytomegalovirus. Three of the identified cytomegalovirus-associated TCR beta chains were confirmed in vitro to be specific for cytomegalovirus antigens. The authors suggested that the approach could potentially be extended to other disease states and immunological phenotypes. A later analysis found that TCRs clustered in the first cohort also tended to co-occur in the 95 to 150 validation repertoires, with approximately 95% of cluster scores above 0. Across donors, most TCR sequences were observed very rarely, whereas some public TCRs were present in many individuals.

Taken from cysteine to phenylalanine, the CDR3 has 15 residues. CDR3 DNA is the only sequence kept; it has 45 bases, read in frame from the first base. Based on the germline V gene (reference sequence), the CDR1 and CDR2 sequences are SGHKS and YYEKEE. V is reduced by 0 bases and J by 0 bases, leaving a spacing of 9 bases between them. In this sample, this clone turned up a few times. This clone's antigen is unknown. Base-call qualities are not available, and no considerably larger clone is one nucleotide away. The material sequenced was PBMCs. The V and J segments used are TRBV5-5 and TRBJ1-1; the D gene is perhaps TRBD1, from 5 matching bases. This TCR was recovered from a woman between 18 and 30 years old in good health and CMV-seropositive. The nucleotide sequence is TGTGCCAGCAGCTTGGATGGACACTTGAACACTGAAGCTTTCTTT. This encodes CASSLDGHLNTEAFF.